What follows are 20 T cell receptor beta chains derived from one specimen sequenced in a study of CD8+ T cells in alopecia areata. cDNA serving as the sequencing template came from extracted, reverse transcribed RNA. The data were produced by immunoSEQ multiplex PCR, yet TCRdb's version contains in-frame clones alone and is incomplete. The sample has just under 65,000 clones, 35% to 55% seen once; the top ten hold about 20%. Treatment noted: oral pan-JAK inhibitor, 5-10 mg twice daily. This material consisted of CD8+ T cells sorted from blood, taken at approximately week 36, from a patient treated with tofacitinib. The receptor set was obtained from a human donor with alopecia areata.

This chain links TRBV11-2 with TRBJ2-1; the match to TRBD2 covers 13 bases. Trimming removed 4 bases from V and 5 bases from J; junction bases left unmatched: 8. Germline loops: CDR1 SGHAT, CDR2 FQNNGV. The CDR3 extends over 17 amino acids. CDR3 sequence (DNA): TGTGCCAGCAGCTCAACTAGCGGGAGGGCCCTTAACAATGAGCAGTTCTTC. Translation gives CASSSTSGRALNNEQFF.

The V and J genes are TRBV12-5 and TRBJ1-5; a weak D match, TRBD1 (5 bases). The germline V gene encodes CDR1 LGHNT and CDR2 FRNRAP. The CDR3 runs to 14 residues. Trimming shortened V by 5 bases and J by 1 base, and 9 bases separated the two germline ends. CDR3 protein: CASGRGGSNQPQHF. The CDR3 DNA follows: TGTGCTAGTGGTAGGGGAGGCAGCAATCAGCCCCAGCATTTT.

The chain links TRBV5-1 to TRBJ2-7; D is uncertain. There are 14 residues in the CDR3. V was cut by 0 bases and J by 4 bases, with 11 bases left in between. The germline V gene encodes CDR1 SGHRS and CDR2 YFSETQ. CDR3 sequence (DNA): TGCGCCAGCAGCTTGGTCTCGGCGGTTTACGAGCAGTACTTC. Amino acid sequence: CASSLVSAVYEQYF.

This clone has just a few counts. The rearrangement joins TRBV29-1 to TRBJ2-1, with unresolved D. Per the germline V gene, CDR1 is SQVTM and CDR2 is ANQGSEA. The CDR3 totals 15 residues. Between the trimmed V and J ends, which lost 4 bases and 10 bases, there was a span of 23 bases. This chain's CDR3 is CSVGGRYLGQWEQFF. Here the CDR3 DNA reads TGCAGCGTTGGAGGAAGGTACCTCGGTCAATGGGAGCAGTTCTTC.

The chain recombines TRBV27 with TRBJ2-7, with TRBD2 matching 10 bases. Per the germline V gene, CDR1 is MNHEY and CDR2 is SMNVEV (reference sequence). J gave up 5 bases and V 6 bases, and 4 bases lay outside the gene matches. The CDR3 contains 13 residues. DNA of the CDR3: TGTGCCAGCAGGCCCCTAGCGGGAGACGAGCAGTACTTC. As protein: CASRPLAGDEQYF.

This chain uses TRBV29-1 with TRBJ2-2, with D possibly being TRBD1 (6 bases). Germline CDR1 SQVTM, CDR2 ANQGSEA. The CDR3 sequence is 13 residues long. The germline V and J ends were trimmed by 7 bases and 6 bases, with 15 bases remaining between them. CDR3 sequence (DNA): TGCAGCGCCCGCGCAGGGGCCGCCGGGGAGCTGTTTTTT. Amino acid sequence: CSARAGAAGELFF.

J is TRBJ1-2 and V is TRBV7-9; D is uncertain. V was cut by 3 bases and J by 2 bases, with 10 bases left in between. The germline gives CDR1 SEHNR, CDR2 FQNEAQ (reference sequence). The CDR3 contains 14 residues. The CDR3 region is CASSFTAVNYGYTF. The CDR3 DNA sequence: TGTGCCAGCAGCTTTACGGCAGTCAACTATGGCTACACCTTC.

This clone was seen a few times. The rearrangement links TRBV29-1 to TRBJ2-1; 15 bases fit TRBD2. V lost 4 bases to trimming and J lost 8 bases; unmatched junction nucleotides: 3. The CDR3 extends over 14 amino acids. Germline CDR1 SQVTM, CDR2 ANQGSEA. DNA of the CDR3: TGCAGCGTTGCGGGACTAGCGGGAGGCTATGAGCAGTTCTTC. Translating gives CSVAGLAGGYEQFF.

The rearrangement uses TRBV27 and TRBJ2-7, with 8 positions matching TRBD1. V trimming: 10 bases; J trimming: 2 bases; junction bases outside the gene matches: 4. Germline CDR1 is MNHEY and CDR2 is SMNVEV (reference sequence). The CDR3 is 12 residues long. The CDR3 loop is CATGQGTYEQYF. DNA of the CDR3: TGTGCCACCGGACAGGGTACCTACGAGCAGTACTTC.

The rearrangement uses TRBV2 and TRBJ2-5, with D perhaps TRBD1 (6 bases). Germline lookup yields CDR1 SNHLY and CDR2 FYNNEI. This CDR3 has 13 amino acids. V lost 3 bases and J lost 3, with 8 bases in between. CDR3: CASSDNREETQYF. The CDR3 DNA reads as TGTGCCAGCAGTGACAACAGGGAAGAGACCCAGTACTTC. The whole variable domain, remainder taken from reference TRBV2 and TRBJ2-5, is EPEVTQTPSHQVTQMGQEVILRCVPISNHLYFYWYRQILGQKVEFLVSFYNNEISEKSEIFDDQFSVERPDGSNFTLKIRSTKLEDSAMYFCASSDNREETQYFGPGTRLLVL.

J is TRBJ2-7 and V is TRBV5-6; D is uncertain. Trimming took off 0 bases at V and 6 bases at J, with 13 bases between the two ends. CDR3 size: 14 residues. From germline, CDR1 is SGHDT and CDR2 YYEEEE. This chain's CDR3 is CASSLESDRVEQYF. In DNA, the CDR3 is TGTGCCAGCAGCTTGGAGAGTGATCGGGTCGAGCAGTACTTC.

This clone has just a few counts. The V call is TRBV30, the J call TRBJ2-4; no definite D call. The CDR3 sequence is 12 residues long. Germline values: CDR1 GTSNPN, CDR2 SVGIG (reference sequence). Between the trimmed V and J ends, which lost 5 bases and 3 bases, there was a span of 8 bases. The CDR3 here is CAWGYGKNIQYF. The CDR3 DNA reads TGTGCCTGGGGCTACGGCAAAAACATTCAGTACTTC.

The CDR3 DNA reads as TGCAGCGTTGCGGTGGACTACGAGCAGTACTTC. Translating it yields CSVAVDYEQYF. The chain recombines TRBV29-1 with TRBJ2-7, with D unclear. In germline, CDR1 is SQVTM, CDR2 ANQGSEA. Trimming pared 4 bases from V and 3 bases from J, leaving 7 bases between. This CDR3 is built from 11 residues.

The V call is TRBV4-3, the J call TRBJ2-4, with TRBD1 matching over 9 bases. V was clipped by 1 base and J by 1 base; unmatched bases: 11. Per germline, CDR1 LGHNA and CDR2 YSLEER. This CDR3 is 19 amino acids long. The CDR3 DNA is TGCGCCAGCAGCCAAGGATCGGGAGGACAGGGGATGGCCAAAAACATTCAGTACTTC. Translated: CASSQGSGGQGMAKNIQYF.

V usage is TRBV13 and J usage is TRBJ2-3, with no clear D. V lost 0 bases and J 2 bases, leaving 0 bases between the germline ends. Per germline, CDR1 PRHDT and CDR2 FYEKMQ (reference sequence). The CDR3 sequence is 12 residues long. The CDR3 region has the DNA TGTGCCAGCAGCTTAGGCACAGATACGCAGTATTTT. Its protein is CASSLGTDTQYF.

This clone was seen more than once but under ten times. This chain joins TRBV29-1 and TRBJ2-1; 9 bases match TRBD2. With 6 bases clipped from V and 4 bases from J, the junction kept 10 bases outside the gene matches. This CDR3 contains 15 residues. The germline V gene encodes CDR1 SQVTM and CDR2 ANQGSEA. The CDR3 DNA reads as TGCAGCGTGAGAGCCGGGACTAGCTTGTACAATGAGCAGTTCTTC. Translated, it gives CSVRAGTSLYNEQFF.

This clone showed up just a few times. V usage is TRBV29-1 and J usage is TRBJ1-1; no firm D call. Germline assignment: CDR1 SQVTM and CDR2 ANQGSEA. The CDR3 is made up of 11 amino acids. V shed 2 bases and J shed 2 bases, with 3 bases lying between them. The CDR3 sequence: CSVESNTEAFF. The CDR3 nucleotides are TGCAGCGTTGAATCAAACACTGAAGCTTTCTTT.

The V gene is TRBV4-1, the J gene TRBJ2-1; D tentatively fits TRBD1 or TRBD2 (5 bases each). The CDR3 covers 15 residues. Germline values: CDR1 MGHRA, CDR2 YSYEKL. The V end lost 3 bases, the J end lost 2 bases, and 11 bases lay between the germline ends. The CDR3: CASSQGTYAYNEQFF. The CDR3 DNA sequence: TGCGCCAGCAGCCAGGGGACGTACGCCTACAATGAGCAGTTCTTC.

Here the CDR3 reads CASSGAGHHNEKLFF. CDR3 bases: TGTGCCAGCAGCGGGGCGGGACACCATAATGAAAAACTGTTTTTT. This rearrangement joins TRBV9 to TRBJ1-4, with a weak D call TRBD1 (6 bases). CDR3 length: 15 residues. Looked up from germline, CDR1 is SGDLS and CDR2 is YYNGEE. V dropped 3 bases and J dropped 4 bases, with 13 bases sitting between them.

The CDR3 DNA sequence: TGTGCCAGCAGCGGCGAATTAGAAGAGACCCAGTACTTC. This translates into CASSGELEETQYF. This sequence joins TRBV9 and TRBJ2-5; no reliable D call. The V and J ends lost 3 bases and 3 bases respectively, with 9 bases between them. CDR1 is SGDLS and CDR2 is YYNGEE in the germline V gene. This CDR3 has 13 amino acids.